This T cell receptor (beta chain) was identified during a study of T cells in Graves' hyperthyroidism and ophthalmopathy. The TCR beta CDR3 regions underwent amplification using RNA transcripts as the source. Primed by the HTBI set, a first-round RT-PCR was run on the TCR CDR3. MiXCR was run by TCRdb on the multiplex PCR reads, yielding one entry per CDR3 protein. The sample yields approximately 370,000 distinct CDR3 sequences, 15% to 20% seen once. V was clipped by 6 bases and J by 2 bases, with 14 bases between them. Germline CDR1 and CDR2: MNHEY and SVGEGT. The CDR3 loop spans 15 amino acids. The study enrolled patients aged 18 to 65 with newly diagnosed hyperthyroidism of under 2 months' duration. Not enrolled were patients with uncontrolled infection, other autoimmune disease, pregnancy or lactation. This clonotype occurred a few times.

The chain uses TRBV6-2 or TRBV6-3 and TRBJ2-4; the D is unclear. The sequenced material came from blood. The sequence was obtained from a woman aged 30 to 39 with Graves' hyperthyroidism that later progressed to Graves' ophthalmopathy. The CDR3 protein is CASRFPTVSKNIQYF. CDR3 sequence (DNA): TGTGCCAGCAGGTTCCCAACCGTGTCCAAAAACATTCAGTACTTC.